These 18 T cell receptor beta chains came from one sample sequenced in a study of beta chain features in type 1 diabetes. Study-wide results and limits: Shortening that was moderate but significant affected the TCRB CDR3s of Type 1 diabetes patients in all four CD4+ subsets.

The entirety of the isolated RNA underwent reverse transcription, so expressed TCRB transcripts were sequenced. The method was immunoSEQ multiplex PCR; TCRdb's version includes in-frame clones alone and lacks a portion of them. Among 150,000 to 200,000 clones, roughly 60% were seen once, and the ten largest hold 0.08% to 0.09%. Their antigen targets remain unknown. The sequenced sample consisted of naive CD4+ T cells from blood. All receptors come from a man younger than 45 with type 1 diabetes.

The chain is built from TRBV6-1 and TRBJ2-5; TRBD2 is a possible D gene (6 bases). V lost 11 bases, J lost 3 bases, and 16 bases lay in between. This CDR3 has 13 amino acids. From germline, CDR1 is MNHNS and CDR2 SASEGT. CDR3 in amino acids: CAARGVSKETQYF. Here the CDR3 DNA reads TGTGCCGCCCGCGGGGTCTCTAAAGAGACCCAGTACTTC.

Only a few counts were recorded for this clone. This chain joins TRBV14 and TRBJ2-5; 9 bases are shared with TRBD1. This CDR3 comprises 16 residues. The J segment lost 2 bases and the V segment lost 4 bases, leaving 8 bases of the junction unmatched. In germline, CDR1 is SGHDN, CDR2 FVKESK. In nucleotides, the CDR3 is TGTGCCAGCAGCCCCCGGGACAGGGCAATACAAGAGACCCAGTACTTC. This translates into CASSPRDRAIQETQYF.

There are a few counts of this clone. This sequence joins TRBV29-1 and TRBJ1-2; D is uncertain. Germline loops: CDR1 SQVTM, CDR2 ANQGSEA. This CDR3 spans 12 amino acids. V was pared by 7 bases and J by 3 bases, with 12 bases between. CDR3 coding DNA: TGCAGCGGCGGGGAGGTGGACTATGGCTACACCTTC. Its translation: CSGGEVDYGYTF.

This clone was recorded a few times. The same CDR3 is also encoded by other DNA sequences in this sample. This chain connects TRBV29-1 to TRBJ2-7; 10 bases map to TRBD1. CDR1 is SQVTM, CDR2 ANQGSEA, per germline. V was clipped by 6 bases and J by 3 bases; unmatched bases: 2. The CDR3 loop spans 12 amino acids. The CDR3 spells CSVDRGSYEQYF. CDR3 bases: TGCAGCGTGGACAGGGGGAGCTACGAGCAGTACTTC.

This chain uses TRBV13 with TRBJ2-7, with a tentative D call TRBD1 (6 bases). The CDR3 contains 15 residues. The germline gives CDR1 PRHDT, CDR2 FYEKMQ (reference sequence). V was cut by 5 bases and J by 3 bases, with 17 bases left in between. The CDR3 is CASSLGQGHDYEQYF. CDR3 coding DNA: TGTGCCAGCAGCCTCGGGCAGGGGCACGACTACGAGCAGTACTTC.

V gene TRBV6-6 combines with J gene TRBJ2-5; maybe TRBD2 (7 bases). V was pared by 2 bases and J by 4 bases, with 11 bases between. From germline, CDR1 is MNHNY and CDR2 SVGAGI (reference sequence). This CDR3 is built from 14 residues. The CDR3, as DNA: TGTGCCAGCAGTTACACGGGGGGCTCAGAGACCCAGTACTTC. Its protein product is CASSYTGGSETQYF.

The chain uses TRBV18 and TRBJ2-3; D may be TRBD2 (5 bases). The CDR3 spans 15 residues. Trimming took 1 base from V and 2 from J, leaving 10 bases between them. In germline, CDR1 is KGHSH, CDR2 LQKENI. As DNA, the CDR3 is TGTGCCAGCTCACCACAGGGAGCGAACACAGATACGCAGTATTTT. It yields the protein CASSPQGANTDTQYF.

The chain carries TRBV7-9 and TRBJ1-4; D perhaps matches TRBD1 (5 bases). Trimming removed 3 bases at V and 7 bases at J, with 15 bases between. The CDR3 runs to 15 residues. The germline V gene has CDR1 SEHNR and CDR2 FQNEAQ (reference sequence). The CDR3 sequence is CASSFSSGGGEKLFF. As DNA, the CDR3 is TGTGCCAGCAGCTTCTCTTCCGGGGGAGGTGAAAAACTGTTTTTT.

The J gene is TRBJ2-5, the V gene TRBV28; tentative D call: TRBD1 (6 bases). Trimming removed 8 bases from V and 4 bases from J, with 17 bases in between. The CDR3 is made up of 14 amino acids. CDR1 and CDR2 (germline): MDHEN, SYDVKM. This CDR3 is CASCDSGALETQYF. The CDR3 coding sequence is TGTGCCAGCTGTGACTCAGGGGCTTTAGAGACCCAGTACTTC.

The gene calls are TRBV30 and TRBJ2-1; D is unresolved. The germline CDR1 and CDR2 sequences are GTSNPN and SVGIG (reference sequence). The CDR3 runs 13 residues. Trimming shortened V by 0 bases and J by 4 bases, and 7 bases separated the two germline ends. CDR3 in DNA: TGTGCCTGGAGTGTACAACTGTACAATGAGCAGTTCTTC. Its translation: CAWSVQLYNEQFF.

V is TRBV5-4 and J is TRBJ1-6, with D tentatively TRBD1 (5 bases). The CDR3 loop spans 14 amino acids. CDR1 is SGHNT, CDR2 YYREEE, per germline (reference sequence). V was shortened by 2 bases and J by 7 bases, with 10 bases between the two germline ends. The CDR3: CASSLRDPNSPLHF. The CDR3 DNA sequence: TGTGCCAGCAGCTTACGGGACCCGAATTCACCCCTCCACTTT.

This clone came up a few times. The chain combines TRBV9 with TRBJ2-5, with 8 bases lining up with TRBD2. Germline CDR1 and CDR2: SGDLS and YYNGEE. J was trimmed by 5 bases and V by 0 bases; bases with no gene match: 12. The CDR3 length is 17 residues. CDR3 loop: CASSVGTSGPSWETQYF. The CDR3 nucleotides are TGTGCCAGCAGCGTAGGAACTAGCGGTCCGTCTTGGGAGACCCAGTACTTC.

The chain carries TRBV23-1 and TRBJ2-1; D gene ambiguous. TRBV23-1 counts as an open reading frame of uncertain function. The V end lost 3 bases, the J end lost 3 bases, and 6 bases lay between the germline ends. CDR3 size: 13 residues. CDR3 in DNA: TGCGCCAGCAGTCACCCAGGCTACAATGAGCAGTTCTTC. Amino acid sequence: CASSHPGYNEQFF.

Only a few counts were recorded for this clone. The chain joins TRBV4-1 to TRBJ1-6, with 8 positions matching TRBD1. CDR3 length: 17 residues. V was pared by 0 bases and J by 4 bases, with 5 bases of the junction left unmatched. Germline V gene sequence: CDR1 MGHRA, CDR2 YSYEKL. Here the CDR3 DNA reads TGCGCCAGCAGCCAAGAGACGGACAGGGCATATAATTCACCCCTCCACTTT. Its translation: CASSQETDRAYNSPLHF.

In this sample, this clone turned up a few times. The chain links TRBV7-9 to TRBJ2-1; D not resolved. Trimming pared 4 bases from V and 12 bases from J, leaving 13 bases between. CDR3 length: 12 amino acids. In germline, CDR1 is SEHNR, CDR2 FQNEAQ (reference sequence). As DNA, the CDR3 is TGTGCCAGCAGCTGGCACACGGAAATGCAGTTCTTC. Translated, it gives CASSWHTEMQFF.

Comments on this clone: Additional DNA sequences in this sample encode the identical CDR3. The chain has TRBV9 and TRBJ2-5; D is uncertain. The germline V and J ends were trimmed by 2 bases and 1 base, with 6 bases remaining between them. This CDR3 region has 13 residues. Germline CDR1 is SGDLS and CDR2 is YYNGEE. The CDR3 loop is CASSVGVQETQYF. CDR3 sequence (DNA): TGTGCCAGCAGCGTTGGGGTCCAAGAGACCCAGTACTTC.

This sequence joins TRBV18 and TRBJ2-5; D is uncertain. This CDR3 is built from 15 residues. Germline CDR1 KGHSH, CDR2 LQKENI. Trimming removed 3 bases at V and 5 bases at J, with 16 bases between. CDR3 residues: CASSPFLRGEETQYF. In DNA form, the CDR3 reads TGTGCCAGCTCACCCTTTTTAAGAGGAGAGGAGACCCAGTACTTC.

This chain links TRBV13 with TRBJ1-6; D is unresolved. Trimming left V 8 bases short and J 11 bases short, with 16 bases between. This CDR3 is built from 13 residues. Germline-derived CDR1 and CDR2 are PRHDT and FYEKMQ (reference sequence). The CDR3 bases are TGTGCCAGCCATGCAAGGGATAGTCCACCCCTCCACTTT. It codes for CASHARDSPPLHF.